This T cell receptor (beta chain) was identified in a study of shared clonotypes between healthy human individuals. Germline CDR1 reads MDHEN; CDR2 reads SYDVKM. V was pared by 3 bases and J by 5 bases, with 6 bases of the junction left unmatched. This CDR3 has 15 residues. Roughly 210 ng DNA, 30,000 or so T cell genomes, went into each sorted-subset replicate PCR. Only in-frame clones appear in the TCRdb table, and some are missing; sequencing was by immunoSEQ multiplex PCR. The sample includes some 300,000 clones, 73% of them seen just once. The sequence was collected from a man aged 25 to 45 in good health. The rearrangement joins TRBV28 to TRBJ2-1, with 8 positions matching TRBD1. The material sequenced was memory CD4+ T cells sorted from blood. As for subset: CD45RA-negative fraction. This CDR3 reads CASSFTRGRDNEQFF. The CDR3 bases are TGTGCCAGCAGTTTCACCAGGGGGCGGGACAATGAGCAGTTCTTC.